The source of this T cell receptor (beta chain) is a study of blood T cell repertoires in COVID-19 (dated by TCRdb to the early 2020s). Context from the whole study: Samples covering the acute and convalescent phases of COVID-19 were provided by collaborators in the United States, Italy and Spain. Where available, HLA class I and class II types were taken from metadata supplied by the sample provider and were not determined by assay-based typing. The dataset comprised deeply sampled blood TCRbeta repertoires from subjects exposed to, actively infected with, or recovered from COVID-19. The prospective study material was composed of cDNA or gDNA derived from T cells, B-cell-depleted T cells, or PBMCs. Samples came from the ongoing ImmuneRACE study (first 160 participants) plus 1,254 subjects from 6 global collaborators. The repertoires were made available in a free public database intended to serve as a resource for research on the immune response to SARS-CoV-2. Sample metadata almost always included a de-identified subject ID, COVID-19 status, age in years and sex. Study-level results and caveats: Clinical and demographic metadata were provided uncurated, with the amount varying by source and participant.

Collaborating institutions collected whole blood in K2EDTA tubes following their own protocols. For TCRbeta analysis, collaborators shipped samples as frozen whole blood, isolated PBMCs, or DNA extracted from either of those sample types. Deletion took 0 bases off V and 2 bases off J, with a span of 15 bases between the germline ends. CDR1 and CDR2 are read off the germline V gene as SGHRS and YFSETQ. Reading from cysteine to phenylalanine, the CDR3 counts 16 amino acids. The only DNA kept is the CDR3, 48 bases in frame from the first base. The immunoSEQ Assay, a bias-controlled multiplex PCR, was used to amplify TCRbeta CDR3 regions from genomic DNA. The study's processing was this. Within the assay, amplification of reference gene primers was used to estimate how many nucleated cells each sample contained. Sequence reads were collapsed and filtered to measure the absolute abundance of every unique TCRbeta CDR3 rearrangement. Productive Simpson clonality was computed per sample as the square root of Simpson's diversity index over productive rearrangements. Held by TCRdb, this immuneACCESS table contains in-frame sequences only and omits some clones. Under half of the omission traces to an unresolved V gene where checked; the cause of the rest is unknown. Clone size and the V and J calls come from that table; the DNA yielded D and trimming. Across this sample there are approximately 100,000 clones, with 65% to 80% seen only once. The top ten clones comprise under 25% of the sample.

This clone was counted once. Its antigen is not yet known. Per-nucleotide qualities are absent, and no much larger clonotype sits a single base away. The specimen sequenced was peripheral blood. Recombination joined TRBV5-1 with TRBJ2-7; there is no confident call for the D gene. The TCR sequence derives from an older man with active or convalescent COVID-19. The CDR3 region has the sequence CASSLASDFKAYEQYF. The DNA reads as follows: TGCGCCAGCAGCTTGGCGTCAGACTTCAAGGCCTACGAGCAGTACTTC.